Presented here are 25 T cell receptor beta chains from one specimen sequenced in a study of T cell repertoires in cytomegalovirus infection. TCRdb re-derived calls from the reads in MiXCR, one entry per CDR3 protein. Altogether about 180,000 distinct CDR3 sequences are present, 13% to 15% being singletons, with the ten largest covering over 25%. The sample was PBMCs. The source is a human donor in good health (CMV status not recorded). Some clones in this sample may be carry-over from other donors' samples.

This clonotype was counted ten times or more. The rearrangement links TRBV28 to TRBJ2-7, with a tentative D call TRBD2 (6 bases). Germline V gene data show CDR1 as MDHEN and CDR2 as SYDVKM. This CDR3 spans 16 amino acids. Trimming took 4 bases from V and 3 from J, leaving 19 bases between them. This CDR3 is CASSSPGSGNYYEQYF. CDR3 bases: TGTGCCAGCAGTTCCCCCGGTAGCGGAAATTACTACGAGCAGTACTTC.

This clonotype occurred a few times. The chain uses TRBV20-1 and TRBJ2-1; 7 positions agree with TRBD2. Germline CDR1 and CDR2: DFQATT and SNEGSKA (reference sequence). The V gene end was trimmed by 2 bases and the J gene end by 10 bases; junction bases not matched to a gene: 14. The CDR3 covers 15 residues. The CDR3 here is CSARRAGLARLEQFF. In DNA, the CDR3 is TGCAGTGCTAGAAGAGCGGGGTTAGCCCGCTTAGAGCAGTTCTTC.

This clonotype was observed many times. The chain employs TRBV6-2 or TRBV6-3 and TRBJ2-1; 8 nucleotides line up with TRBD1. The CDR3 is 15 residues long. Unmatched junction bases numbered 4, after V lost 0 bases and J lost 6 bases. CDR1 is MNHEY, CDR2 SVGEGT, per germline. CDR3 sequence: CASSYSPGTGNEQFF. CDR3 in DNA: TGTGCCAGCAGTTACTCACCCGGGACAGGCAATGAGCAGTTCTTC.

This clonotype has a count of ten or more. This sequence joins TRBV11-2 and TRBJ2-5, with D possibly called TRBD1 or TRBD2 (6 bases each). Germline CDR1 is SGHAT and CDR2 is FQNNGV. With 1 base removed from V and 5 bases from J, the gap between germline ends came to 14 bases. CDR3 length equals 15 residues. The CDR3 reads CASSLVSGALETQYF. The CDR3 DNA sequence: TGTGCCAGCAGCTTAGTCTCGGGGGCGCTGGAGACCCAGTACTTC.

This chain links TRBV20-1 with TRBJ2-7; a possible D gene is TRBD2 (6 bases). The CDR3 consists of 14 residues. Germline CDR1 is DFQATT and CDR2 is SNEGSKA (reference sequence). V lost 0 bases and J lost 1, with 10 bases in between. The CDR3 here is CSAREAGGSYEQYF. CDR3 DNA sequence: TGCAGTGCTAGAGAGGCCGGGGGATCCTACGAGCAGTACTTC.

This clonotype was recorded only once. V is TRBV27 and J is TRBJ2-3; the D gene is possibly TRBD1 (5 bases). This CDR3 contains 14 residues. CDR1 is MNHEY, CDR2 SMNVEV, per germline (reference sequence). V lost 6 bases, J lost 2 bases, and 12 bases lay in between. The CDR3 sequence: CASSTQGFTDTQYF. The CDR3 nucleotides read TGTGCCAGCAGCACTCAGGGATTCACAGATACGCAGTATTTT.

This clonotype was counted a few times. V usage is TRBV27 and J usage is TRBJ2-3; 7 bases line up with TRBD2. J lost 4 bases, V lost 8 bases, and 12 bases had no gene match. CDR1 is MNHEY and CDR2 is SMNVEV in the germline V gene (reference sequence). This CDR3 comprises 15 residues. CDR3 DNA: TGTGCCAGCGTGCCTAGCGGCACTTGGCCAGATACGCAGTATTTT. This gives the protein CASVPSGTWPDTQYF.

The V call is TRBV12-3 or TRBV12-4, the J call TRBJ1-1; D uncertain. Trimming shortened V by 5 bases and J by 5 bases, and 12 bases separated the two germline ends. The CDR3 has 13 amino acids. The DNA of the CDR3 is TGTGCCAGCAGTGAGTTGGGGTGGACTGAAGCTTTCTTT. Translated: CASSELGWTEAFF.

This clonotype was recorded a few times. The chain joins TRBV7-3 to TRBJ2-1, with 10 nucleotides matching TRBD1. This CDR3 region has 15 residues. V was clipped by 5 bases and J by 1 base; unmatched bases: 2. CDR1 is SGHTA and CDR2 is FQGTGA in the germline V gene. The CDR3 DNA reads TGTGCCAGCAGCCAGGACAGGGGGTCCTACAATGAGCAGTTCTTC. This encodes CASSQDRGSYNEQFF.

This clonotype was detected many times. In nucleotides, the CDR3 is TGTGCCAGCAGCCGAAGGGGTGGGGGGGCAGATACGCAGTATTTT. Translation: CASSRRGGGADTQYF. The chain combines TRBV7-3 with TRBJ2-3; TRBD2 aligns across 7 bases. The CDR3 is 15 amino acids. Unmatched junction bases numbered 9, after V lost 5 bases and J lost 4 bases. CDR1 SGHTA and CDR2 FQGTGA come from the germline V gene.

V gene TRBV25-1 combines with J gene TRBJ2-7; D may match TRBD1 or TRBD2 (6 bases each). The ends were cut back, 6 bases at V and 1 base at J, with 16 bases in the middle. This CDR3 has 15 amino acids. Germline V CDR1 and CDR2: MGHDK, SYGVNS. This CDR3 is CASSGRGAQSYEQYF. CDR3 nucleotide sequence: TGTGCCAGCAGCGGAAGGGGGGCCCAGTCCTACGAGCAGTACTTC.

Concerning this clonotype itself: One junction end disagrees with the germline gene, perhaps due to a read error. The chain carries TRBV6-2 or TRBV6-3 and TRBJ1-1, with D unclear. The CDR3 sequence is 13 residues long. The germline V gene encodes CDR1 MNHEY and CDR2 SVGEGT. DNA for the CDR3: TGTGCCAGCAGTTACTCGTTTACCGCGGAACGGCGATTT. It codes for CASSYSFTAERRF.

This clonotype showed up many times. The rearrangement joins TRBV6-5 to TRBJ2-5, with 12 bases matching TRBD2. CDR3 length: 16 residues. The germline V gene encodes CDR1 MNHEY and CDR2 SVGAGI. J was trimmed by 2 bases and V by 2 bases; bases with no gene match: 3. This chain's CDR3 is CASSYILAGGQETQYF. The CDR3 DNA reads TGTGCCAGCAGTTACATACTAGCGGGGGGACAAGAGACCCAGTACTTC.

At least ten counts were recorded for this clonotype. The chain recombines TRBV7-2 with TRBJ2-1; 7 nucleotides line up with TRBD1. CDR3 length: 15 amino acids. Germline-derived CDR1 and CDR2 are SGHTA and FQGNSA. The V and J ends lost 10 bases and 4 bases, in that order; junction bases with no gene match: 13. CDR3 coding DNA: TGTGCCACCCGTAGCTCCGGGACAGAGTACAATGAGCAGTTCTTC. It translates to CATRSSGTEYNEQFF.

The chain uses TRBV11-2 and TRBJ2-2; D unresolved. Germline values: CDR1 SGHAT, CDR2 FQNNGV. The CDR3 length is 13 residues. The germline V and J ends were trimmed by 5 bases and 6 bases, with 10 bases remaining between them. The CDR3 sequence is CASSLYESGELFF. Written as DNA, the CDR3 is TGTGCCAGCAGCCTCTACGAGTCCGGGGAGCTGTTTTTT.

This clonotype was seen ten or more times. The chain combines TRBV7-2 with TRBJ2-1; 7 positions match TRBD1. The CDR3 is 15 amino acids. In germline, CDR1 is SGHTA, CDR2 FQGNSA. The trim removed 3 bases at V and 4 bases at J, leaving 6 bases unmatched. The CDR3 spells CASSFRQGPYNEQFF. The CDR3 region has the DNA TGTGCCAGCAGCTTCCGACAGGGCCCATACAATGAGCAGTTCTTC.

The V call is TRBV29-1, the J call TRBJ2-2; D is uncertain. The CDR3 consists of 14 residues. CDR1 and CDR2 from the germline V gene are SQVTM and ANQGSEA. V lost 1 base, J lost 0 bases, and 6 bases lay in between. In DNA, the CDR3 is TGCAGCGTTGAAGGGGTGGCGAACACCGGGGAGCTGTTTTTT. It encodes CSVEGVANTGELFF.

This clonotype was seen a handful of times. The rearrangement joins TRBV7-3 to TRBJ2-1; 8 bases agree with TRBD1. CDR1 and CDR2 (germline): SGHTA, FQGTGA. J was trimmed by 4 bases and V by 1 base; bases with no gene match: 12. This CDR3 is 18 amino acids long. CDR3 region: CASSLNVVRTGPYNEQFF. In DNA form, the CDR3 reads TGTGCCAGCAGCTTAAATGTCGTTCGGACAGGGCCTTACAATGAGCAGTTCTTC.

The J gene is TRBJ1-3, the V gene TRBV2, with D hard to call. Germline V gene lookup returns CDR1 SNHLY and CDR2 FYNNEI. V was cut by 6 bases and J by 3 bases, with 9 bases left in between. The CDR3 has 13 residues. The CDR3 nucleotides are TGTGCCAGCAGGGGCCTGGGTGGAAACACCATATATTTT. Its translation is CASRGLGGNTIYF.

This clonotype was recorded a few times. The rearrangement uses TRBV20-1 and TRBJ2-2, with TRBD2 identical over 9 bases. The CDR3 covers 15 residues. J lost 1 base, V lost 5 bases, and 5 bases had no gene match. Germline values: CDR1 DFQATT, CDR2 SNEGSKA (reference sequence). The CDR3 is CSAYPAGGNTGELFF. The CDR3 nucleotides are TGCAGTGCTTACCCAGCGGGAGGGAACACCGGGGAGCTGTTTTTT.

The rearrangement uses TRBV5-5 and TRBJ1-5; D remains unclear. The germline V gene has CDR1 SGHKS and CDR2 YYEKEE (reference sequence). The CDR3 extends over 15 amino acids. V lost 0 bases and J lost 1, with 8 bases in between. The CDR3 protein is CASSLDPGSNQPQHF. CDR3 in DNA: TGTGCCAGCAGCTTGGATCCGGGGAGCAATCAGCCCCAGCATTTT.

This clonotype was seen at least ten times. V gene TRBV7-3 combines with J gene TRBJ2-2; no definite D call. CDR3 length: 16 amino acids. V was cut by 1 base and J by 7 bases, with 16 bases left in between. Germline-derived CDR1 and CDR2 are SGHTA and FQGTGA. CDR3 nucleotides: TGTGCCAGCAGCTTAAACCTGCCCCTTCCGGGCGGGGAGCTGTTTTTT. Protein product: CASSLNLPLPGGELFF.

J is TRBJ1-4 and V is TRBV7-8; the match to TRBD1 covers 7 bases. With V trimmed by 6 bases and J by 2 bases, 6 bases remained unmatched. Germline loops: CDR1 SGHVS, CDR2 FQNEAQ. The CDR3 consists of 15 residues. CDR3 protein: CASRASGGTNEKLFF. In DNA form, the CDR3 reads TGTGCCAGCAGGGCTTCAGGGGGGACTAATGAAAAACTGTTTTTT.

The chain recombines TRBV19 with TRBJ1-1; D unresolved. This CDR3 is built from 11 residues. CDR1 is LNHDA and CDR2 is SQIVND in the germline V gene (reference sequence). V gave up 1 base and J gave up 7 bases, with 4 bases separating them. The CDR3 DNA follows: TGTGCCAGTAGTATAGTGGGTGAAGCTTTCTTT. Translation: CASSIVGEAFF.

This clonotype has just a few counts. The chain uses TRBV19 and TRBJ2-2, with D tentatively TRBD2 (7 bases). The CDR3 has 18 amino acids. CDR1 is LNHDA and CDR2 is SQIVND in the germline V gene (reference sequence). The V gene lost 3 bases and the J gene lost 0 bases, with 17 bases spanning the gap. CDR3 nucleotides: TGTGCCAGTAGTATGATCGGCGGGGGCCTCGCGAACACCGGGGAGCTGTTTTTT. It translates to CASSMIGGGLANTGELFF. Variable domain in full (rest from reference TRBV19 and TRBJ2-2): DGGITQSPKYLFRKEGQNVTLSCEQNLNHDAMYWYRQDPGQGLRLIYYSQIVNDFQKGDIAEGYSVSREKKESFPLTVTSAQKNPTAFYLCASSMIGGGLANTGELFFGEGSRLTVL.